These T cell receptor beta chains were read from a single sample in a study of identifying expanded T cells in peripheral blood. The protocol was immunoSEQ multiplex PCR, while the TCRdb copy is restricted to in-frame clones and leaves out a portion. The table includes around 63,000 clones, approximately 87% detected once. Sequencing was done on a sample of blood. The receptor source for this set is a person aged 18 to 70 in good health. CDR3s include the opening cysteine and the closing phenylalanine or tryptophan. Each record gives: CDR3 protein, CDR3 DNA, D gene, V gene, J gene, clone size. A D gene is named only where the DNA matches it firmly. The size field is filled for only some rows; it gives once, few, many or a size class.

cdr3_aa: CASSLGQGGSQPQHF; cdr3_nt: TGCGCCAGCAGCTTGGGACAGGGCGGAAGTCAGCCCCAGCATTTT; d_call: TRBD1; v_call: TRBV5-1; j_call: TRBJ1-5; clone_size: NA
cdr3_aa: CASRVAGDNEQFF; cdr3_nt: TGTGCCAGCAGGGTAGCGGGAGATAATGAGCAGTTCTTC; d_call: TRBD2; v_call: TRBV27; j_call: TRBJ2-1; clone_size: NA
cdr3_aa: CASNKDGGGYEKLFF; cdr3_nt: TGTGCCAGCAATAAGGACGGGGGGGGCTATGAAAAACTGTTTTTT; d_call: NA; v_call: TRBV28; j_call: TRBJ1-4; clone_size: once
cdr3_aa: CASSLLSGRAGLNEQFF; cdr3_nt: TGTGCCAGCAGCTTACTAAGCGGGAGGGCCGGATTGAATGAGCAGTTCTTC; d_call: TRBD2; v_call: TRBV7-3; j_call: TRBJ2-1; clone_size: NA
cdr3_aa: CATSRGRWTGYQETQYF; cdr3_nt: TGTGCCACCAGCAGAGGTCGTTGGACAGGGTACCAAGAGACCCAGTACTTC; d_call: TRBD1; v_call: TRBV15; j_call: TRBJ2-5; clone_size: few
cdr3_aa: CASSIDPGSYEQYF; cdr3_nt: TGTGCCAGTAGTATAGATCCGGGATCCTACGAGCAGTACTTC; d_call: NA; v_call: TRBV19; j_call: TRBJ2-7; clone_size: NA
cdr3_aa: CASTRTPETGELFF; cdr3_nt: TGCGCCAGCACCCGGACTCCAGAGACCGGGGAGCTGTTTTTT; d_call: NA; v_call: TRBV5-1; j_call: TRBJ2-2; clone_size: NA
cdr3_aa: CAWGQGGGNTIYF; cdr3_nt: TGTGCCTGGGGACAGGGGGGAGGAAACACCATATATTTT; d_call: TRBD1; v_call: TRBV30; j_call: TRBJ1-3; clone_size: NA
cdr3_aa: CASTSRGLYDGYTF; cdr3_nt: TGTGCCAGTACGTCACGGGGGCTGTACGATGGCTACACCTTC; d_call: NA; v_call: TRBV19; j_call: TRBJ1-2; clone_size: few
cdr3_aa: CASSRTAYNEQFF; cdr3_nt: TGTGCCAGCAGCCGGACAGCCTACAATGAGCAGTTCTTC; d_call: NA; v_call: TRBV6-5; j_call: TRBJ2-1; clone_size: NA
cdr3_aa: CASSESYSTDTQYF; cdr3_nt: TGCGCCAGCAGTGAGTCGTACAGCACAGATACGCAGTATTTT; d_call: NA; v_call: TRBV10-1; j_call: TRBJ2-3; clone_size: NA
cdr3_aa: CASSFYRGTHEQYF; cdr3_nt: TGCGCCAGCAGCTTTTACAGGGGGACCCACGAGCAGTACTTC; d_call: TRBD1; v_call: TRBV5-1; j_call: TRBJ2-7; clone_size: NA
cdr3_aa: CASSDGDYYGYTF; cdr3_nt: TGTGCCAGCAGTGATGGGGACTACTATGGCTACACCTTC; d_call: NA; v_call: TRBV2; j_call: TRBJ1-2; clone_size: few
cdr3_aa: CASSEWDASRDNQPQHF; cdr3_nt: TGCGCCAGCAGTGAGTGGGACGCCTCTAGGGACAATCAGCCCCAGCATTTT; d_call: NA; v_call: TRBV10-2; j_call: TRBJ1-5; clone_size: NA
cdr3_aa: CASSYLGLSNSPLHF; cdr3_nt: TGTGCCAGCAGTTACTTAGGTCTTTCTAATTCACCCCTCCACTTT; d_call: NA; v_call: TRBV6-5; j_call: TRBJ1-6; clone_size: few
cdr3_aa: CASGDSYEQYF; cdr3_nt: TGTGCCAGCGGAGACTCCTACGAGCAGTACTTC; d_call: NA; v_call: TRBV27; j_call: TRBJ2-7; clone_size: NA
cdr3_aa: CASKWGGANTGELFF; cdr3_nt: TGTGCCAGCAAGTGGGGCGGTGCGAACACCGGGGAGCTGTTTTTT; d_call: NA; v_call: TRBV2; j_call: TRBJ2-2; clone_size: NA
cdr3_aa: CASSPLRSLDSPLHF; cdr3_nt: TGTGCCAGCAGCCCCTTACGCAGCCTCGATTCACCCCTCCACTTT; d_call: NA; v_call: TRBV13; j_call: TRBJ1-6; clone_size: NA
cdr3_aa: CASEGKRGGELFF; cdr3_nt: TGTGCCAGCGAAGGGAAGCGGGGCGGGGAGCTGTTTTTT; d_call: TRBD2; v_call: TRBV6-1; j_call: TRBJ2-2; clone_size: NA
cdr3_aa: CASSEFLYTNEKLFF; cdr3_nt: TGTGCCAGCAGTGAATTCCTGTACACTAATGAAAAACTGTTTTTT; d_call: NA; v_call: TRBV6-1; j_call: TRBJ1-4; clone_size: once
cdr3_aa: CATSTGGLSTDTQYF; cdr3_nt: TGTGCCACCAGCACTGGCGGCCTTAGCACAGATACGCAGTATTTT; d_call: NA; v_call: TRBV15; j_call: TRBJ2-3; clone_size: NA
cdr3_aa: CASSQDPHKGNEQFF; cdr3_nt: TGCGCCAGCAGCCAAGATCCCCACAAAGGCAATGAGCAGTTCTTC; d_call: NA; v_call: TRBV4-3; j_call: TRBJ2-1; clone_size: NA
cdr3_aa: CASSFDMTGEKLFF; cdr3_nt: TGTGCCAGCAGCTTCGACATGACGGGTGAAAAACTGTTTTTT; d_call: NA; v_call: TRBV6-1; j_call: TRBJ1-4; clone_size: NA
cdr3_aa: CASSQVSAGGYPPTDTQYF; cdr3_nt: TGTGCCAGCAGCCAAGTCTCAGCGGGAGGGTATCCCCCCACAGATACGCAGTATTTT; d_call: TRBD2; v_call: TRBV4-2; j_call: TRBJ2-3; clone_size: NA
cdr3_aa: CATRQRETQYF; cdr3_nt: TGTGCCACAAGACAAAGGGAGACCCAGTACTTC; d_call: NA; v_call: TRBV6-4; j_call: TRBJ2-5; clone_size: few
cdr3_aa: CASRGLHQETQYF; cdr3_nt: TGTGCCAGCAGGGGACTGCACCAAGAGACCCAGTACTTC; d_call: NA; v_call: TRBV27; j_call: TRBJ2-5; clone_size: NA
cdr3_aa: CASSAGLAGGQYIEQFF; cdr3_nt: TGTGCCAGCAGTGCGGGACTAGCGGGGGGCCAGTACATTGAGCAGTTCTTC; d_call: TRBD2; v_call: TRBV6-4; j_call: TRBJ2-1; clone_size: NA
cdr3_aa: CASSPQVGGPDTEAFF; cdr3_nt: TGCGCCAGCAGCCCTCAGGTGGGGGGCCCGGACACTGAAGCTTTCTTT; d_call: NA; v_call: TRBV5-1; j_call: TRBJ1-1; clone_size: NA
cdr3_aa: CASSPSGSSYNEQFF; cdr3_nt: TGCGCCAGCAGCCCTAGCGGGAGCTCTTACAATGAGCAGTTCTTC; d_call: TRBD2; v_call: TRBV4-3; j_call: TRBJ2-1; clone_size: NA